This TCR beta chain was sequenced in a study of OX40 agonist ivuxolimab in advanced cancers. A note on the overall study: Ivuxolimab was a fully human IgG2 agonistic monoclonal antibody targeting the costimulatory receptor OX40 (CD134). Partial responses were achieved by three dose-escalation patients, of whom one had hepatocellular carcinoma and two had cutaneous melanoma. Prior anti-PD-1, anti-PD-L1 or anti-CTLA-4 therapy was permitted, and checkpoint inhibitors had been received by roughly two fifths of dose-escalation patients. The paper covers the monotherapy dose-escalation part of the phase I ivuxolimab trial, which included N ≈ 52 patients. Of the roughly 51 patients in dose escalation, some 20 had hepatocellular carcinoma, roughly 15 had melanoma, 9 had renal cell carcinoma and 9 had head and neck cancer. In the dose-escalation cohort, 65% to 85% of patients were male, and the mean age was 60 years with a range of about 23 to 79. Intravenous ivuxolimab was administered to patients every 2 weeks at six dose levels: 0.01, 0.1, 0.3, 1.5, 3 and 10 mg/kg. The point of sequencing TCRbeta in the periphery was to test whether ivuxolimab changed TCR sequence diversity and drove clonal T-cell expansion.

Beyond this particular receptor, the publication reports: Antigen specificity was not determined for the clonally expanded peripheral T cells. In partial responders in the 0.1-3.0 mg/kg groups, normalized peripheral clonal expansion was found to be among the lowest, especially among CD8+ T cells. Low levels of normalized T-cell clonal expansion were also seen in some patients who did not respond. At doses of 0.1 to 3.0 mg/kg, clonal expansion of both CD4+ and CD8+ blood T cells was observed from baseline to week 6. After ivuxolimab, CD8+ T cells had more expanded clones than CD4+ T cells on average.

To sequence the TCRbeta CDR3 region, genomic DNA was isolated from the sorted cells. TCRbeta CDR3 regions were sequenced using the immunoSEQ Assay. TCRdb stores this immuneACCESS table with in-frame sequences only. Part of the clones is absent; in the studies checked, under half of the shortfall reflects unresolved V genes, and no reason is known for the rest. The sample contains about 71,000 clones, approximately 94% of them found a single time. Of the sample, about 15% falls within the top ten clones. The trial excluded patients who had a history of autoimmune disease or were on systemic immunosuppression. Peripheral blood for TCR sequencing was collected from all dose cohorts at baseline, on cycle 4 day 1, and on cycle 7 day 1. Samples came from an open-label, multicenter, first-in-human phase I dose-escalation trial of ivuxolimab. The trial enrolled adults with locally advanced or metastatic head and neck squamous cell, hepatocellular, melanoma or renal cell carcinoma. CD4+ and CD8+ T cells were sorted separately from peripheral blood before TCR sequencing.

About this clone itself: Its antigen is currently not known. No much larger clone exists at a distance of one base, and base qualities are not known.

The CDR3 spans 15 residues, from the cysteine through the phenylalanine. The sequence is cut down to CDR3 DNA, 45 bases in frame from base 1. CDR1 and CDR2, looked up from the germline V gene, are LGHNT and FRNRAP. A distance of 17 bases separates the germline ends of V and J, which lose 2 bases and 7 bases respectively. The chain is encoded by TRBV12-5 joined to TRBJ1-2; matching of 6 bases hints at TRBD1 as the D gene. This receptor was obtained from an adult with an advanced solid tumor such as melanoma, head and neck, liver or kidney cancer. Sequenced here: CD4+ or CD8+ T cells sorted from blood, sampled in a trial of the OX40 agonist ivuxolimab. The CDR3 region: CASGLPPTGPLGYTF. The DNA sequence reads TGTGCTAGTGGTTTGCCCCCCACAGGGCCCCTTGGCTACACCTTC.